This T cell receptor (beta chain) was documented in a study of T cell responses to AZD1222 COVID-19 vaccine. The study's findings and limits: The reported proportion of spike-specific TCRs targeting unmutated variant regions was nearly half.

Comment on this clone: Its antigen is not known.

The data were produced by immunoSEQ multiplex PCR, yet TCRdb's version contains in-frame clones alone and is incomplete. The sample has about 120,000 clones, about 90% seen once. The specimen was peripheral blood, collected on day 0 of AZD1222 vaccination. This receptor was obtained from an adult in good health.

The CDR3 DNA sequence: TGCGCCAGCAGCCAAGATGGAGGGGCCCCTAGCAATCAGCCCCAGCATTTT. As protein: CASSQDGGAPSNQPQHF. The chain joins TRBV4-1 to TRBJ1-5; D possibly corresponds to TRBD1 (5 bases). V dropped 0 bases and J dropped 0 bases, with 12 bases sitting between them. Germline V gene sequence: CDR1 MGHRA, CDR2 YSYEKL. The CDR3 contains 17 residues.